This T cell receptor (beta chain) was found in a study of cytomegalovirus exposure and HLA in healthy donors. The primer mix had 60 Vbeta and 13 Jbeta primers. Source study methods: In a later analysis, some 80 million unique TCR beta chains included roughly 11 million shared by two or more donors. Sequenced by immunoSEQ multiplex PCR; TCRdb stores in-frame clones only, minus some. V and J calls and clone size are copied from that table; D and trimming were computed from the DNA. The sample has tens of thousands of clones; about four fifths are singletons. Comments on this clone: No antigen is known for it.

It was healthy bone marrow donors who served as donors. The CDR3 spans 14 residues. Germline lookup yields CDR1 SGHVS and CDR2 FQNEAQ. V lost 1 base and J lost 5, with 9 bases in between. Study-wide results and limits: The study dropped some indistinguishable V segments, TRBV6-2 and TRBV6-3 among them.

The sequenced material came from PBMCs. This receptor was identified in a female donor in good health and CMV-seronegative. This chain links TRBV7-8 with TRBJ2-1; D not resolved. The CDR3 loop is CASSLVPHDNEQFF. In DNA, the CDR3 is TGTGCCAGCAGCTTAGTCCCACATGACAATGAGCAGTTCTTC.